Below, 20 T cell receptor beta chains from the same sample are listed, as sequenced in a study of Ad26.COV2.S vaccination and SARS-CoV-2 variants (dated by TCRdb to about 2021). What this sample's time point label stands for: individuals recovered from natural SARS-CoV-2 infection. The protocol used for the library was the immunoSEQ multiplex PCR assay. TCRdb re-hosts the immuneACCESS table, in-frame sequences only. Its copies lack some clones; in the studies checked, an unresolved V gene accounts for under half of them, and the cause for the rest is not known. The sample table lists about 180,000 clones, around 85% of them with a count of one. The ten largest clones add up to about 5.5% of the sample. The sample here was peripheral blood, taken after recovery from COVID-19. Receptor source: a human donor who had recovered from COVID-19.

The gene calls are TRBV2 and TRBJ1-2; D call uncertain. Germline assignment: CDR1 SNHLY and CDR2 FYNNEI. The CDR3 is 14 residues long. V shed 3 bases and J shed 4 bases, with 12 bases lying between them. This chain's CDR3 is CASSEGSMVYGYTF. The CDR3 DNA reads TGTGCCAGCAGTGAGGGCAGTATGGTCTATGGCTACACCTTC.

This sequence joins TRBV13 and TRBJ1-5, with TRBD1 matching 9 bases. This CDR3 has 13 residues. V was pared by 8 bases and J by 1 base, with 0 bases of the junction left unmatched. Per the germline V gene, CDR1 is PRHDT and CDR2 is FYEKMQ (reference sequence). The CDR3 DNA sequence: TGTGCCAGCGGGACAGGGAGCAATCAGCCCCAGCATTTT. Residues: CASGTGSNQPQHF. Drawing the rest from reference TRBV13 and TRBJ1-5, the complete variable domain is AAGVIQSPRHLIKEKRETATLKCYPIPRHDTVYWYQQGPGQDPQFLISFYEKMQSDKGSIPDRFSAQQFSDYHSELNMSSLELGDSALYFCASGTGSNQPQHFGDGTRLSIL.

The V call is TRBV7-8, the J call TRBJ2-3, with TRBD1 identical over 9 bases. Trimming took 4 bases from V and 1 from J; bases not matched to a gene: 15. Germline assignment: CDR1 SGHVS and CDR2 FQNEAQ. CDR3 size: 19 residues. The CDR3: CASSSTGGAFTVRTDTQYF. The CDR3 DNA reads as TGTGCCAGCAGCTCCACAGGGGGCGCATTTACCGTCCGCACAGATACGCAGTATTTT. The full variable domain, rest sourced from reference TRBV7-8 and TRBJ2-3, is GAGVSQSPRYKVAKRGQDVALRCDPISGHVSLFWYQQALGQGPEFLTYFQNEAQLDKSGLPSDRFFAERPEGSVSTLKIQRTQQEDSAVYLCASSSTGGAFTVRTDTQYFGPGTRLTVL.

The chain recombines TRBV21-1 with TRBJ1-5. TRBV21-1 is classified as a pseudogene. This CDR3 is 14 amino acids long. The chain's CDR3 is CASSVRDPRRPQHF. In DNA form, the CDR3 reads TGTGCCAGCAGCGTCCGGGACCCTAGAAGGCCCCAGCATTTT.

V usage is TRBV19 and J usage is TRBJ1-3; D might be TRBD1 (6 bases). Trimming took off 0 bases at V and 4 bases at J, with 22 bases between the two ends. The CDR3 extends over 19 amino acids. Germline V gives CDR1 LNHDA, CDR2 SQIVND (reference sequence). CDR3 residues: CASSIDAPRQAGRGNTIYF. Written as DNA, the CDR3 is TGTGCCAGTAGTATAGATGCCCCTCGACAGGCTGGGAGAGGAAACACCATATATTTT.

This chain uses TRBV6-1 with TRBJ1-3; 8 bases align to TRBD1. V lost 1 base to trimming and J lost 3 bases; unmatched junction nucleotides: 5. The germline gives CDR1 MNHNS, CDR2 SASEGT. CDR3 size: 16 residues. The CDR3 here is CASSEGQGAFGNTIYF. The CDR3 coding sequence is TGTGCCAGCAGTGAAGGGCAGGGGGCTTTTGGAAACACCATATATTTT.

This chain joins TRBV7-9 and TRBJ2-2; a weak D match, TRBD1 (6 bases). The V end lost 6 bases, the J end lost 4 bases, and 18 bases lay between the germline ends. The CDR3 totals 16 residues. The germline V gene encodes CDR1 SEHNR and CDR2 FQNEAQ (reference sequence). The CDR3 loop is CASSPPTGLVTGELFF. The CDR3 DNA reads TGTGCCAGCAGTCCCCCGACAGGCCTGGTCACCGGGGAGCTGTTTTTT.

This sequence joins TRBV7-3 and TRBJ2-1, with 7 bases fitting TRBD2. Germline assignment: CDR1 SGHTA and CDR2 FQGTGA. This CDR3 is 14 amino acids long. V gave up 0 bases and J gave up 4 bases; unmatched junction bases: 0. The CDR3 protein is CASSLTGGYNEQFF. CDR3 sequence (DNA): TGTGCCAGCAGCTTAACGGGGGGGTACAATGAGCAGTTCTTC.

The V and J genes are TRBV27 and TRBJ2-7; D is unclear. With 5 bases removed from V and 7 bases from J, the gap between germline ends came to 12 bases. The CDR3 is made up of 12 amino acids. CDR1 is MNHEY, CDR2 SMNVEV, per germline (reference sequence). For the CDR3, the DNA is TGTGCCAGCAGTCCGGACCTGAGGGAGCAGTACTTC. It translates to CASSPDLREQYF.

The chain recombines TRBV5-8 with TRBJ1-6; D not resolved. This CDR3 has 13 amino acids. Germline CDR1 reads SGHTS; CDR2 reads YDEGEE. Trimming stripped 4 bases from V and 10 bases from J, with 12 bases between. CDR3 amino acids: CASSQDLGSPLHF. For the CDR3, the DNA is TGTGCCAGCAGCCAGGACTTAGGCTCACCCCTCCACTTT.

The CDR3 coding sequence is TGCGCCAGCAGGACAGGCGGGAACACTGAAGCTTTCTTT. Amino acids: CASRTGGNTEAFF. V and J are TRBV5-1 and TRBJ1-1; D possibly corresponds to TRBD1 (6 bases). CDR3 length: 13 amino acids. CDR1 is SGHRS, CDR2 YFSETQ, per germline. Between the trimmed V and J ends, which lost 5 bases and 1 base, there was a span of 9 bases.

V is TRBV28 and J is TRBJ1-2; TRBD1 matches 10 bases. V lost 3 bases to trimming and J lost 1 base; unmatched junction nucleotides: 5. The length of the CDR3 is 16 residues. The germline V gene encodes CDR1 MDHEN and CDR2 SYDVKM. In nucleotides, the CDR3 is TGTGCCAGCAGTTTCGTTGGACAGGGGGATAACTATGGCTACACCTTC. Residues: CASSFVGQGDNYGYTF.

The rearrangement links TRBV19 to TRBJ2-1; TRBD2 agrees at 7 bases. The CDR3 is 16 residues long. The V and J ends lost 8 bases and 1 base, in that order; junction bases with no gene match: 11. Germline assignment: CDR1 LNHDA and CDR2 SQIVND (reference sequence). CDR3 loop: CASRQGGPSSYNEQFF. CDR3 bases: TGTGCCAGTCGGCAGGGAGGGCCAAGTTCCTACAATGAGCAGTTCTTC. The variable domain in full, completed from reference TRBV19 and TRBJ2-1, reads DGGITQSPKYLFRKEGQNVTLSCEQNLNHDAMYWYRQDPGQGLRLIYYSQIVNDFQKGDIAEGYSVSREKKESFPLTVTSAQKNPTAFYLCASRQGGPSSYNEQFFGPGTRLTVL.

The genes are TRBV7-9 and TRBJ1-3; no reliable D call. This CDR3 is built from 13 residues. V was clipped by 7 bases and J by 8 bases, with 15 bases between them. The V gene's germline CDR1 is SEHNR and CDR2 FQNEAQ (reference sequence). The CDR3, as DNA: TGTGCCAGCACCCCACGGCCGCGAGACACCATATATTTT. Its protein product is CASTPRPRDTIYF.

This chain joins TRBV6-5 and TRBJ1-2; 8 bases line up with TRBD1. The CDR3 is made up of 13 amino acids. CDR1 MNHEY and CDR2 SVGAGI come from the germline V gene. J gave up 5 bases and V 8 bases, and 7 bases lay outside the gene matches. CDR3 in DNA: TGTGCCAGCTGGACAGGGTCGCGGTATGGCTACACCTTC. This sequence encodes CASWTGSRYGYTF.

Regarding this clone: An end of the junction does not agree with germline; a read error may underlie this. The rearrangement links TRBV7-9 to TRBJ1-4; 7 bases are shared with TRBD1. Germline lookup yields CDR1 SEHNR and CDR2 FQNEAQ (reference sequence). The CDR3 spans 12 residues. The CDR3 spells CASSLAGTAPSF. For the CDR3, the DNA is TGTGCCAGCAGCTTAGCGGGGACAGCCCCTAGTTTT.

The gene calls are TRBV5-1 and TRBJ1-5, with D possibly matching TRBD1 (5 bases). The CDR3 is 14 amino acids. Germline assignment: CDR1 SGHRS and CDR2 YFSETQ. V lost 2 bases, J lost 2 bases, and 8 bases lay in between. CDR3 bases: TGCGCCAGCAGCTTCGACAGCCGCAATCAGCCCCAGCATTTT. This encodes CASSFDSRNQPQHF.

Worth noting for this clone: Sequence at one end of the junction differs from germline and may be a read error. The chain joins TRBV5-5 to TRBJ2-1; D is tentatively TRBD1 or TRBD2 (7 bases each). Germline V gene lookup returns CDR1 SGHKS and CDR2 YYEKEE (reference sequence). The CDR3 spans 14 residues. CDR3 in amino acids: CASRLGHQGGPQFF. DNA of the CDR3: TGTGCCAGCAGATTGGGACATCAGGGGGGGCCGCAGTTCTTC.

V is TRBV28 and J is TRBJ2-1; TRBD2 aligns across 10 bases. The CDR3 runs to 17 residues. V trimming: 5 bases; J trimming: 4 bases; junction bases outside the gene matches: 11. CDR1 is MDHEN and CDR2 is SYDVKM in the germline V gene. The CDR3 region has the DNA TGTGCCAGCAGTGGGACCGATCTAGCGGGGGCGTACAATGAGCAGTTCTTC. Its translation: CASSGTDLAGAYNEQFF.

V is TRBV19 and J is TRBJ1-1; D is perhaps TRBD1 (5 bases). Trimming removed 5 bases from V and 3 bases from J, with 10 bases in between. CDR1 is LNHDA and CDR2 is SQIVND in the germline V gene (reference sequence). This CDR3 is built from 13 residues. The CDR3 bases are TGTGCCAGTAGTTACCGGGGGGACACTGAAGCTTTCTTT. It is translated as CASSYRGDTEAFF.